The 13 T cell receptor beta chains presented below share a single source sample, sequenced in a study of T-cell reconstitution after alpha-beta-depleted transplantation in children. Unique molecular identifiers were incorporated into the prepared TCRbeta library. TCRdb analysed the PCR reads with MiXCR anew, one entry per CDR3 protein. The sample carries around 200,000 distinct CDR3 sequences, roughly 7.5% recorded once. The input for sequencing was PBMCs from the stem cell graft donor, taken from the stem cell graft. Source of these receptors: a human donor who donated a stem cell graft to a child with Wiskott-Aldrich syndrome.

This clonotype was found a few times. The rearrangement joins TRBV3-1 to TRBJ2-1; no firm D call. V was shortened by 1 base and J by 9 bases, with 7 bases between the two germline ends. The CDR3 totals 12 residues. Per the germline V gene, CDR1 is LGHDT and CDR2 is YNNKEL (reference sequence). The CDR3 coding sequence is TGTGCCAGCAGCCAAGGGCTTGGTGAGCAGTTCTTC. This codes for CASSQGLGEQFF.

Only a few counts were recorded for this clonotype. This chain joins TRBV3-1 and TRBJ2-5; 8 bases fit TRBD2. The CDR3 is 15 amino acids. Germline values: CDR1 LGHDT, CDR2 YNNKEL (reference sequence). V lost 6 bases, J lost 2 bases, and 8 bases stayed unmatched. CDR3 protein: CASRPAAGVQETQYF. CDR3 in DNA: TGTGCCAGCAGGCCCGCAGCGGGGGTGCAAGAGACCCAGTACTTC.

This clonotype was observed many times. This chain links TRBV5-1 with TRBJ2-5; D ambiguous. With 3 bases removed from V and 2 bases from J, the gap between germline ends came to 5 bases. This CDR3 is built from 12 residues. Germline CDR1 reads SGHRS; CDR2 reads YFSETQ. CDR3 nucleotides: TGCGCCAGCAGCTGGGATCAAGAGACCCAGTACTTC. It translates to CASSWDQETQYF.

Written as DNA, the CDR3 is TGTGCCAGCAGCCCCACTAGCGGACCCTACGAGCAGTACTTC. It is translated as CASSPTSGPYEQYF. This sequence joins TRBV7-2 and TRBJ2-7, with 8 bases aligning to TRBD2. CDR1 SGHTA and CDR2 FQGNSA come from the germline V gene. CDR3 length: 14 amino acids. The V segment lost 5 bases and the J segment 2 bases; nucleotides outside the gene matches: 5.

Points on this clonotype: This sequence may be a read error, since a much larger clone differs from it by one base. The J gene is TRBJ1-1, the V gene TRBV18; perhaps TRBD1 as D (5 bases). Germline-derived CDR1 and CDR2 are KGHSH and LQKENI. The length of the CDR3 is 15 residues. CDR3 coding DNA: TGTGCCAGCTCCGAACAGGTGAACATGAACACTGAAGTTTTCTTT. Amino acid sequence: CASSEQVNMNTEVFF.

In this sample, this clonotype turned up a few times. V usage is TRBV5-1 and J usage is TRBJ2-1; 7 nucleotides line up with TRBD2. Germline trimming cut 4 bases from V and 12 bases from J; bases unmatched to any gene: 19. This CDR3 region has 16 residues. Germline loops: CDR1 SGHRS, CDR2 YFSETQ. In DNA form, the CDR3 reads TGCGCCAGCAGCCCCCAGACTAGCAGGACCACCGTTGGGCAGTTCTTC. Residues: CASSPQTSRTTVGQFF.

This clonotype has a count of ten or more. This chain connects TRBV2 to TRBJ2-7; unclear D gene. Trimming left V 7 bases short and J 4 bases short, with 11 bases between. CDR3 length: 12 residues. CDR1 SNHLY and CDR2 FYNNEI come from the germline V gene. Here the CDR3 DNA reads TGTGCCAGCAATTGGCAAGTATACGAGCAGTACTTC. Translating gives CASNWQVYEQYF.

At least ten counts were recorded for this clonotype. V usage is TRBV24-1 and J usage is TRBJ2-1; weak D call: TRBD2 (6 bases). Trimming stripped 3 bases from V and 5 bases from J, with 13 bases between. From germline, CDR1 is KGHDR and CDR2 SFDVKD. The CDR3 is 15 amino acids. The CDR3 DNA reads TGTGCCACCAGTGATCGGGGACTCTTCCACAATGAGCAGTTCTTC. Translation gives CATSDRGLFHNEQFF.

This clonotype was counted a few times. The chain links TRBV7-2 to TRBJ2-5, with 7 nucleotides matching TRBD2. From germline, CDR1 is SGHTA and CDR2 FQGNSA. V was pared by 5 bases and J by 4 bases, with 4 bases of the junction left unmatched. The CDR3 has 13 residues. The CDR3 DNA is TGTGCCAGCAGCGGGAGGGATCGAGAGACCCAGTACTTC. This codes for CASSGRDRETQYF.

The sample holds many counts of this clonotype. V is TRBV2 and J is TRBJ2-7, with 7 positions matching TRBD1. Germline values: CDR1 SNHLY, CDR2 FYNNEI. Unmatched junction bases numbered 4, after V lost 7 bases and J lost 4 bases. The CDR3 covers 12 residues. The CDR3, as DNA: TGTGCCAGCAAAGACAGGGTGTACGAGCAGTACTTC. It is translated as CASKDRVYEQYF.

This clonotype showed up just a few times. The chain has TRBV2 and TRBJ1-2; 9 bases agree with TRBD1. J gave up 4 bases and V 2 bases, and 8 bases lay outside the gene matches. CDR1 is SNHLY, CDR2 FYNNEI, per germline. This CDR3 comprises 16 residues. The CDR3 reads CASSENRDRVSYGYTF. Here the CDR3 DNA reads TGTGCCAGCAGTGAAAACCGGGACAGGGTTTCCTATGGCTACACCTTC.

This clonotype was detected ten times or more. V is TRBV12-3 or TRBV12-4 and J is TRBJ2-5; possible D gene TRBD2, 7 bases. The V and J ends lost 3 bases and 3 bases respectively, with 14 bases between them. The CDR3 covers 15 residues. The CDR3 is CASSFGGRVEETQYF. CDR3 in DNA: TGTGCCAGCAGTTTCGGGGGGCGCGTAGAAGAGACCCAGTACTTC.

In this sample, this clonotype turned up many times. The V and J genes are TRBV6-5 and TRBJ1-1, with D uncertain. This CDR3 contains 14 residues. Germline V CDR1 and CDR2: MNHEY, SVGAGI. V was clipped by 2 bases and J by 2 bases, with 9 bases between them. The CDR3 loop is CASSYHGSNTEAFF. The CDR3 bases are TGTGCCAGCAGTTACCATGGGTCCAACACTGAAGCTTTCTTT.